The 8 T cell receptor beta chains below come from one sample, sequenced in a study of beta chain features in type 1 diabetes. Expressed TCRB transcripts were sequenced because the isolated RNA had all been reverse transcribed beforehand. Profiled with immunoSEQ multiplex PCR; TCRdb holds only in-frame clones, not every one. The data show more than 300,000 clones, roughly 12% seen once. The sample taken for sequencing was naive CD4+ T cells from blood. The source is a man aged 18 to 30 in good health.

This clone was picked up a small number of times. The chain uses TRBV15 and TRBJ2-5, with 7 nucleotides matching TRBD2. Germline V gene lookup returns CDR1 LNHNV and CDR2 YYDKDF (reference sequence). After removal of 0 bases from V and 5 bases from J, the junction contained 6 bases not matched to a gene. The CDR3 consists of 15 residues. CDR3 DNA sequence: TGTGCCACCAGCAGAGATAACTGGGGAGGGGAGACCCAGTACTTC. It specifies CATSRDNWGGETQYF.

There are a few counts of this clone. The DNA for the CDR3 is TGTGCCATCAGTGACTACCGTTCCTACGAGCAGTACTTC. This translates into CAISDYRSYEQYF. V and J are TRBV10-3 and TRBJ2-7, with D unresolved. The CDR3 loop spans 13 amino acids. Germline V gene sequence: CDR1 ENHRY, CDR2 SYGVKD. V dropped 3 bases and J dropped 1 base, with 7 bases sitting between them.

This clone was picked up a small number of times. CDR3 coding DNA: TGTGCCAGCAGCGTAGGGACTACAGATACGCAGTATTTT. Its protein product is CASSVGTTDTQYF. The J gene is TRBJ2-3, the V gene TRBV9, with D perhaps TRBD2 (5 bases). This CDR3 contains 13 residues. Germline assignment: CDR1 SGDLS and CDR2 YYNGEE. Trimming shortened V by 0 bases and J by 3 bases, and 5 bases separated the two germline ends.

This CDR3 reads CASSTGLASSGELFF. DNA of the CDR3: TGCGCCAGCAGCACCGGACTAGCGTCGTCCGGGGAGCTGTTTTTT. The chain uses TRBV5-1 and TRBJ2-2, with 9 bases fitting TRBD2. Germline V gene lookup returns CDR1 SGHRS and CDR2 YFSETQ. The CDR3 runs 15 residues. Losses at the gene ends were 4 bases for V and 6 bases for J; bases not matched to a gene: 7.

This sequence joins TRBV19 and TRBJ2-7; D is undetermined. Germline loops: CDR1 LNHDA, CDR2 SQIVND (reference sequence). V was pared by 6 bases and J by 0 bases, with 15 bases between. The CDR3 length is 15 residues. This CDR3 reads CASSPDGRSSYEQYF. Here the CDR3 DNA reads TGTGCCAGTAGCCCAGACGGTAGGAGCTCCTACGAGCAGTACTTC.

In its sample, this clone was seen a few times. J is TRBJ1-4 and V is TRBV19; D gene ambiguous. The ends were cut back, 6 bases at V and 4 bases at J, with 15 bases in the middle. CDR3 length equals 15 residues. The germline V gene has CDR1 LNHDA and CDR2 SQIVND (reference sequence). CDR3 sequence reads: CASRSPGLLNEKLFF. The DNA of the CDR3 is TGTGCCAGTAGATCCCCTGGACTACTTAATGAAAAACTGTTTTTT. The complete variable domain, with remaining parts taken from reference TRBV19 and TRBJ1-4, reads DGGITQSPKYLFRKEGQNVTLSCEQNLNHDAMYWYRQDPGQGLRLIYYSQIVNDFQKGDIAEGYSVSREKKESFPLTVTSAQKNPTAFYLCASRSPGLLNEKLFFGSGTQLSVL.

This rearrangement joins TRBV7-9 to TRBJ2-7; 8 nucleotides align to TRBD2. Germline values: CDR1 SEHNR, CDR2 FQNEAQ (reference sequence). The CDR3 is made up of 15 amino acids. The ends lost 5 bases at V and 5 bases at J; junction bases unmatched: 11. CDR3 DNA: TGTGCCAGCAGCCCTGGTCGCCGGGGGGGCGACGAGCAGTACTTC. Its translation is CASSPGRRGGDEQYF.

The chain recombines TRBV28 with TRBJ2-5; no reliable D call. The V gene's germline CDR1 is MDHEN and CDR2 SYDVKM. V lost 6 bases and J 5 bases, leaving 13 bases between the germline ends. The CDR3 contains 13 residues. The CDR3 region has the DNA TGTGCCAGCAGCCAAAGTGCTAGGGAGACCCAGTACTTC. This encodes CASSQSARETQYF.